This T cell receptor beta chain was documented in a study of low-dose radiotherapy and immunotherapy resistance in tumors. Primers used for first-strand cDNA, a TRAV- and TRBV-specific set, covered both alpha and beta chains. The PCR that amplified TCRs ran for approximately 20 cycles, relying on a constant-region primer and a V-primer adapter. TCRdb re-analysed the reads in MiXCR, keeping a single row per CDR3 protein. The data show roughly 17,000 distinct CDR3 sequences, with 70% seen just once and approximately 5.4% held by the top ten. V was trimmed by 6 bases and J by 8 bases, leaving 16 bases between them. The CDR3 contains 14 residues.

This receptor was obtained from a human donor with advanced metastatic prostate, ovarian, gallbladder or colorectal cancer (not recorded which). This table probably holds off-target reads from a library built for another chain. V usage is TRBV12-3 or TRBV12-4 and J usage is TRBJ1-4; tentative D call: TRBD1 (6 bases). The CDR3 DNA reads as TGTGCCAGCAGGCCCTCAGGGGCGAGGGAAAAACTGTTTTTT. This gives the protein CASRPSGAREKLFF.